The clone carrying this T cell receptor (beta chain) was recorded only once. This entry is derived from a study of cytomegalovirus exposure and HLA in healthy donors. The CDR3 runs to 21 residues. J lost 0 bases, V lost 2 bases, and 14 bases had no gene match. Germline V gives CDR1 KGHSH, CDR2 LQKENI. Sequenced by immunoSEQ multiplex PCR; TCRdb stores in-frame clones only, minus some. Of about 220,000 clones in the sample, 75% to 95% were seen once. The sample was PBMCs. This clonotype originated in a woman younger than 35 in good health and CMV-seronegative. The rearrangement uses TRBV18 and TRBJ2-3; the match to TRBD2 covers 13 bases. The CDR3 sequence: CASSPIGLAGARLTSTDTQYF. The CDR3 DNA reads TGTGCCAGCTCACCAATCGGACTAGCGGGGGCCAGACTTACAAGCACAGATACGCAGTATTTT.